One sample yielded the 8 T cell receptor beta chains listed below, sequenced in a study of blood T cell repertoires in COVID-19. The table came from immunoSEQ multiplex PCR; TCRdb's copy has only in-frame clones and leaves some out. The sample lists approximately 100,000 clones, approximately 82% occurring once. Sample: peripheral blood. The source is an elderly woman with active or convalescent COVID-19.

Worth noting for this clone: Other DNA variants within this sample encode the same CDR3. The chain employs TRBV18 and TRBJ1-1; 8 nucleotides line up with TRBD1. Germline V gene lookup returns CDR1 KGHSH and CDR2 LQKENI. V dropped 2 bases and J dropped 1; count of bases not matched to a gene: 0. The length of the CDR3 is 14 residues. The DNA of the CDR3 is TGTGCCAGCTCACCAGGACAGGGGAACACTGAAGCTTTCTTT. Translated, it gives CASSPGQGNTEAFF.

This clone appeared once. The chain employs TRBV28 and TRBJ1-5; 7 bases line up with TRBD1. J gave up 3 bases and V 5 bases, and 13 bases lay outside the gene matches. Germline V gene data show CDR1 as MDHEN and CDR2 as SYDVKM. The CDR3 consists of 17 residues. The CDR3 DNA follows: TGTGCCAGCAGTCGTCAACAGGGGATGGACCTCAATCAGCCCCAGCATTTT. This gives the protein CASSRQQGMDLNQPQHF.

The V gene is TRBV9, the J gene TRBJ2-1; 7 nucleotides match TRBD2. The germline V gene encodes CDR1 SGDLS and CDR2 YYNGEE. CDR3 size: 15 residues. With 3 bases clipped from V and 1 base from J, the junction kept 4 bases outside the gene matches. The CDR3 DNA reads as TGTGCCAGCAGCGGCGGCGGGAGATCCTACAATGAGCAGTTCTTC. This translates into CASSGGGRSYNEQFF.

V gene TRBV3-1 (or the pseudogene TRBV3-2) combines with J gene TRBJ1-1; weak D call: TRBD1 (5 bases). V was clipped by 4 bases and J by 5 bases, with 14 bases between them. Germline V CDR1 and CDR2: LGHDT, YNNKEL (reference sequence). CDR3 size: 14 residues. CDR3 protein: CASSPRQPLTEAFF. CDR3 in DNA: TGTGCCAGCAGCCCCCGACAGCCCCTTACTGAAGCTTTCTTT.

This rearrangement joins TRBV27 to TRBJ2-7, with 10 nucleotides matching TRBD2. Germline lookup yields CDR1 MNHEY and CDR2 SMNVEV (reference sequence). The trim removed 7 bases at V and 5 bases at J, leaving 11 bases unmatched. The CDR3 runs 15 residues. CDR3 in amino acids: CASTTGLAAPHEQYF. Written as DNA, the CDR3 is TGTGCCAGCACCACCGGACTAGCGGCCCCGCACGAGCAGTACTTC.

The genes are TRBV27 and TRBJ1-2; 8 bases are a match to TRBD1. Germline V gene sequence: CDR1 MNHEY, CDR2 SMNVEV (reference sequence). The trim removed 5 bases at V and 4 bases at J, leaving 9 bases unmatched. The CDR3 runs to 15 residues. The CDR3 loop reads CASSVNRDRLYGYTF. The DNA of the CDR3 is TGTGCCAGCAGTGTCAACCGGGACAGGCTCTATGGCTACACCTTC.

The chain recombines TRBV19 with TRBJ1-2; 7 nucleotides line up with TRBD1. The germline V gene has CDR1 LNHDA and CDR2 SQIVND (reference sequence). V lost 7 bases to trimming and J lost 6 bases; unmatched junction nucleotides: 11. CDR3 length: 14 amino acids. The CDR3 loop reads CASKSPDRRDGYTF. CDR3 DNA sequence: TGTGCCAGTAAGTCCCCGGACAGGAGGGATGGCTACACCTTC.

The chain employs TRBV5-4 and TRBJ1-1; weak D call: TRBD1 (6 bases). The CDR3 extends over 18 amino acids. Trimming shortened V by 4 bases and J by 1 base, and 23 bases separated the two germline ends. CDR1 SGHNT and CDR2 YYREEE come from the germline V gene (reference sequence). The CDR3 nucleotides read TGTGCCAGCAGCCACAGGAAGGGGGTTGGTATCTCGAACACTGAAGCTTTCTTT. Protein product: CASSHRKGVGISNTEAFF.